The clone carrying this TCR beta chain was recorded a few times. The CDR3 has 16 residues. The germline gives CDR1 MGHRA, CDR2 YSYEKL. V lost 1 base to trimming and J lost 1 base, with 14 bases between them. These data belong to a study of blood T cells in healthy people across ages. Next came a second PCR, run for about 7 to 12 cycles, which used a sample-barcoded 5' primer along with a J-beta primer mix. One entry per CDR3 protein, called by TCRdb with MiXCR from the 5' RACE reads. The sample carries some 1,800,000 distinct CDR3 sequences, roughly 43% recorded once. Donation came from healthy Caucasian individuals in Russia who were aged 6 to 90.

The clonotype originates from a human donor in good health. Sequenced: blood. This chain links TRBV4-1 with TRBJ2-7; D remains unclear. In DNA, the CDR3 is TGCGCCAGCAGCCAAGTAGTGGGATTTTTGTCCTACGAGCAGTACTTC. It codes for CASSQVVGFLSYEQYF.